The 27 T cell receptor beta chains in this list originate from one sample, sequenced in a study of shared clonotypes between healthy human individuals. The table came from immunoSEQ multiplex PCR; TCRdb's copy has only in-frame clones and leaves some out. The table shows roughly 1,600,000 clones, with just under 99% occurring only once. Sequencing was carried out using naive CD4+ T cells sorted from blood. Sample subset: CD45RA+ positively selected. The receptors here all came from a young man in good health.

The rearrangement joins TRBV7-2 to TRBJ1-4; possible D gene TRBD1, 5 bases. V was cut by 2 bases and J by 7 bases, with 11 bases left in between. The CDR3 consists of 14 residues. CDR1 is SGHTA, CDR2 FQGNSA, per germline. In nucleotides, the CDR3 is TGTGCCAGCAGCTTATTGGGGCAAGGTGAAAAACTGTTTTTT. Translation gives CASSLLGQGEKLFF.

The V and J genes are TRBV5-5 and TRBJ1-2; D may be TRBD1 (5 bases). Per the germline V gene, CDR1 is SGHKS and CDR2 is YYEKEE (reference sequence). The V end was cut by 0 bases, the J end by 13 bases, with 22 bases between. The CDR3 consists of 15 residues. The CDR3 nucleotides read TGTGCCAGCAGCTTGGAGTTTGCAGCAGAAGGGGCTACCACCTTC. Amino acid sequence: CASSLEFAAEGATTF.

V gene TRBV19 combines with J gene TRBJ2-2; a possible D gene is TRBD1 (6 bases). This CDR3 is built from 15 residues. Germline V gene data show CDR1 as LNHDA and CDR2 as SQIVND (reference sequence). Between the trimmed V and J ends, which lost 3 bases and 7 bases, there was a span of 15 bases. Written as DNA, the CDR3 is TGTGCCAGTAGTATGGTCCCCCAGGGGATCGGGGAGCTGTTTTTT. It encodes CASSMVPQGIGELFF.

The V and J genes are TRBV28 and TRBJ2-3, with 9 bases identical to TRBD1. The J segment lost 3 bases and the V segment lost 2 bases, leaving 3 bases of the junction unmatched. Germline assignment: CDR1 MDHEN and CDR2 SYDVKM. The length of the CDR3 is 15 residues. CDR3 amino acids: CASSLGTGRTDTQYF. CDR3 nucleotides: TGTGCCAGCAGTTTAGGGACAGGGAGGACAGATACGCAGTATTTT.

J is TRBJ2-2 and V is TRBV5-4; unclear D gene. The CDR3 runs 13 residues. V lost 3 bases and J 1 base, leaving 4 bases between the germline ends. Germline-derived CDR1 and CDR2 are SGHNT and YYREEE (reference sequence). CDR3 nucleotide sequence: TGTGCCAGCAGCTCAGGGAACACCGGGGAGCTGTTTTTT. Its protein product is CASSSGNTGELFF.

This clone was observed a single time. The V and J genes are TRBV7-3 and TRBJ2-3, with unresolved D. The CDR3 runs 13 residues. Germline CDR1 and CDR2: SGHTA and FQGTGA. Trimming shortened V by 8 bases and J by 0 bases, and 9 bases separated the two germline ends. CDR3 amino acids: CASGYASTDTQYF. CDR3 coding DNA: TGTGCCAGCGGATATGCTAGCACAGATACGCAGTATTTT.

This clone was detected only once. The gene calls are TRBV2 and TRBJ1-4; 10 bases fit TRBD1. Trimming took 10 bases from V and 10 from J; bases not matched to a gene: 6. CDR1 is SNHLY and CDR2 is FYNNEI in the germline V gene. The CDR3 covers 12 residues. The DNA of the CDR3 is TGTGCCACCGGACAGGGGGTTAGAAAACTGTTTTTT. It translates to CATGQGVRKLFF.

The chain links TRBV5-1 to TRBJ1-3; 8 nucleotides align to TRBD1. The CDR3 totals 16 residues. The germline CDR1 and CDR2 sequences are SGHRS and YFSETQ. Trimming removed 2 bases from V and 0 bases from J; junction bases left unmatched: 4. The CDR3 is CASSFVTGGSGNTIYF. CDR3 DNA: TGCGCCAGCAGCTTCGTCACAGGGGGCTCTGGAAACACCATATATTTT.

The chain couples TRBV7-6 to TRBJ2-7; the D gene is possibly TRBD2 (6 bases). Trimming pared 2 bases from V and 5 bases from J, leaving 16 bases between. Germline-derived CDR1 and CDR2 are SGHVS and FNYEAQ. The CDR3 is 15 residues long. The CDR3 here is CASSLSRGRGNEQYF. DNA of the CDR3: TGTGCCAGCAGCTTAAGCCGGGGGAGAGGAAACGAGCAGTACTTC.

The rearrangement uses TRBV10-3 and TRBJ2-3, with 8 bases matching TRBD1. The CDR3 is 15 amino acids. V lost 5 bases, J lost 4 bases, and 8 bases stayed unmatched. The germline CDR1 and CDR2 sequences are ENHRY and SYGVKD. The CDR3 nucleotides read TGTGCCATCAGTACAACAGGGGGTTCACCAGATACGCAGTATTTT. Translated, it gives CAISTTGGSPDTQYF.

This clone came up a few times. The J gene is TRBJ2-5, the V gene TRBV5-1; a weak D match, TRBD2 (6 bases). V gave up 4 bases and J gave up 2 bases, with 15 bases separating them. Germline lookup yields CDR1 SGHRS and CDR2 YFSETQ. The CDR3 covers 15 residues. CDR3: CASSPGGAGQETQYF. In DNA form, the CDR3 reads TGCGCCAGCAGCCCCGGAGGGGCGGGACAAGAGACCCAGTACTTC.

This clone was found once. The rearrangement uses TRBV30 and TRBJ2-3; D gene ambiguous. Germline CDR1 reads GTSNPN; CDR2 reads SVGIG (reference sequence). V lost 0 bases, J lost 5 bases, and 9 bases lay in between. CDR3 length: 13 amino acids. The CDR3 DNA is TGTGCCTGGAGTGTCCTCCCGCGAGATACGCAGTATTTT. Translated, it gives CAWSVLPRDTQYF.

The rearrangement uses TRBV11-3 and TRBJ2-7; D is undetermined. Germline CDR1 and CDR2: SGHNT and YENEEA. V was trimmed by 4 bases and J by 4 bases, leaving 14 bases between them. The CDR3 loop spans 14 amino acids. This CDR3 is CASSYKHASYEQYF. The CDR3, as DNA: TGTGCCAGCAGCTACAAACATGCCTCATACGAGCAGTACTTC.

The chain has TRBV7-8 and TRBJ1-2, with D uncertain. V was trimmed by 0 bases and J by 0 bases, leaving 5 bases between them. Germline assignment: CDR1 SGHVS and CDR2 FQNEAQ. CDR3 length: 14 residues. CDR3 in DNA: TGTGCCAGCAGCTTAGCAGGTCCTAACTATGGCTACACCTTC. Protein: CASSLAGPNYGYTF.

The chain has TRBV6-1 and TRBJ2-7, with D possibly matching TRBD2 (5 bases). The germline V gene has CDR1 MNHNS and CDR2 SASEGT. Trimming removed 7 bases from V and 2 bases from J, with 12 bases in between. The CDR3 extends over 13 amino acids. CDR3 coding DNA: TGTGCCAGCACGGCCCCCGGGACCTACGAGCAGTACTTC. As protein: CASTAPGTYEQYF.

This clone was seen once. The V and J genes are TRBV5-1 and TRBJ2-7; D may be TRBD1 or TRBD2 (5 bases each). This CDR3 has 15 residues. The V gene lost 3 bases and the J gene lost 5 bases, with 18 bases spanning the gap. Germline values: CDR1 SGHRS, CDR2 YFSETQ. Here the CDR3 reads CASSWYRGPTDEQYF. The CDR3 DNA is TGCGCCAGCAGCTGGTATAGGGGACCCACCGACGAGCAGTACTTC.

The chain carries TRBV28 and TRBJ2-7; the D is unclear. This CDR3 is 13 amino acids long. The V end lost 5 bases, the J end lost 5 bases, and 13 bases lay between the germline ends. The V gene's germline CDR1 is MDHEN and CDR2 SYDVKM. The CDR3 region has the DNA TGTGCCAGCAGTCCTCAAAGTCTGGACGAGCAGTACTTC. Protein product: CASSPQSLDEQYF.

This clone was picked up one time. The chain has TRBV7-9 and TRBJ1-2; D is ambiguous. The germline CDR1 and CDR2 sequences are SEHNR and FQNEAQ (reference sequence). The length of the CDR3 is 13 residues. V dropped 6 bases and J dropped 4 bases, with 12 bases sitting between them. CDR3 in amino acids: CASRPKLGYGYTF. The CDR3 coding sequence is TGTGCCAGCAGACCGAAGTTGGGCTATGGCTACACCTTC.

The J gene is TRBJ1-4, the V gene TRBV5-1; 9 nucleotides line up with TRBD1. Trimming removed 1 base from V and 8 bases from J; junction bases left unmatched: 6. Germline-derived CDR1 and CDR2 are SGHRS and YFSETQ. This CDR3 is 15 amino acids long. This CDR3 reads CASSLSDRGGEKLFF. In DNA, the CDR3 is TGCGCCAGCAGCTTGTCAGACAGGGGGGGAGAAAAACTGTTTTTT.

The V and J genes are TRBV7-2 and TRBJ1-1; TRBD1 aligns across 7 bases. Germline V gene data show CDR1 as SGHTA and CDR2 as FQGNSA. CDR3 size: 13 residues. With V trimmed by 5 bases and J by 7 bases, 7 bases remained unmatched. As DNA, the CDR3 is TGTGCCAGCAGCCCTAAAGGACAGGTTGAAGCTTTCTTT. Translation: CASSPKGQVEAFF.

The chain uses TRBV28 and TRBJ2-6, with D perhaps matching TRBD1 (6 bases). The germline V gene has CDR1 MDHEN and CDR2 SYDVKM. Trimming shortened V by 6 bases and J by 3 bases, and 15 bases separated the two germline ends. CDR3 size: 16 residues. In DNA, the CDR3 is TGTGCCAGCAGGATACGCCAGGGGTTTGGGGCCAACGTCCTGACTTTC. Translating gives CASRIRQGFGANVLTF. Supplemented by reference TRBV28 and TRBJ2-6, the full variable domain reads DVKVTQSSRYLVKRTGEKVFLECVQDMDHENMFWYRQDPGLGLRLIYFSYDVKMKEKGDIPEGYSVSREKKERFSLILESASTNQTSMYLCASRIRQGFGANVLTFGAGSRLTVL.

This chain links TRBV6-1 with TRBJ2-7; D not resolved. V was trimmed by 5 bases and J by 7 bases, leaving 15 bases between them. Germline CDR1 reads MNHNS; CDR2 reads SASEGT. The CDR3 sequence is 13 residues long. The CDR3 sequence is CASSLQIFPEQYF. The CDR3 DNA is TGTGCCAGCAGTTTACAAATATTTCCTGAGCAGTACTTC.

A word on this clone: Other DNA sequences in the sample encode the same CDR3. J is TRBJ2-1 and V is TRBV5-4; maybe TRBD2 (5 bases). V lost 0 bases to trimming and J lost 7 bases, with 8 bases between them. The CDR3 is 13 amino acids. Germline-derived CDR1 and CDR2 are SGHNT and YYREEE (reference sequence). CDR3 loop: CASSLVSVNEQFF. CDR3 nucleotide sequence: TGTGCCAGCAGCTTGGTTAGCGTTAATGAGCAGTTCTTC.

This chain's CDR3 is CAWNTFVGQGADGYTF. CDR3 coding DNA: TGTGCCTGGAATACGTTCGTAGGACAGGGGGCTGATGGCTACACCTTC. The chain has TRBV30 and TRBJ1-2; 11 bases align to TRBD1. The CDR3 contains 16 residues. From germline, CDR1 is GTSNPN and CDR2 SVGIG (reference sequence). Losses at the gene ends were 4 bases for V and 6 bases for J; bases not matched to a gene: 13.

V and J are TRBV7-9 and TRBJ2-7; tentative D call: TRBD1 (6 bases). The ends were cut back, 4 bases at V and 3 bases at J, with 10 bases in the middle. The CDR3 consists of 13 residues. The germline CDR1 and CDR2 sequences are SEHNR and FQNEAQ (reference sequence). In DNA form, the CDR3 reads TGTGCCAGCAGCTCGGGACACATCTACGAGCAGTACTTC. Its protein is CASSSGHIYEQYF.

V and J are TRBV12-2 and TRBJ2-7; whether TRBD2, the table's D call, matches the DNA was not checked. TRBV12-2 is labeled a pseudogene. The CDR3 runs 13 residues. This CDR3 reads CASRLRLSYEQYF. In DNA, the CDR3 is TGTGCAAGTCGCTTACGACTGTCCTACGAGCAGTACTTC.

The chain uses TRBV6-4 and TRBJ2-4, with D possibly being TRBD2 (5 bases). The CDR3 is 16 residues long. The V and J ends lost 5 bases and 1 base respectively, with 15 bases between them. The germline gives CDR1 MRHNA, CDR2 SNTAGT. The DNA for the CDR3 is TGTGCCAGCAGTTATCAAGCGGAGATCGCCAAAAACATTCAGTACTTC. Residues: CASSYQAEIAKNIQYF.